This is a list of T cell receptor beta chains from one sample in a study of Ad26.COV2.S vaccination and SARS-CoV-2 variants. Clones were read by immunoSEQ multiplex PCR, and TCRdb kept only the in-frame ones, dropping some. This sample has approximately 300,000 clones, with roughly 84% found just once. The sample here was peripheral blood, taken in a trial of Ad26.COV2.S vaccine versus placebo. Receptor source: a person aged 18-65 years who received the Ad26.COV2.S COVID-19 vaccine or a placebo. Both conserved end residues are part of each CDR3. D genes are given only for firm matches. Part of the rows lack a size; the others show once, few, many or a class for expanded clones.

D gene	V gene	clone size	J gene	CDR3 DNA	CDR3 protein
NA	TRBV19	NA	TRBJ1-2	TGTGCCAGTAGTATCGGGGGAGGAAACTATGGCTACACCTTC	CASSIGGGNYGYTF
NA	TRBV5-1	NA	TRBJ1-1	TGCGCCAGCAGCTTTCCGACAGATAACACTGAAGCTTTCTTT	CASSFPTDNTEAFF
NA	TRBV9	NA	TRBJ2-4	TGTGCCAGCAGCGTAGATAAGGGTGGCAAAAACATTCAGTACTTC	CASSVDKGGKNIQYF
NA	TRBV15	NA	TRBJ2-2	TGTGCCACCGGAGAAGGTGCGAACACCGGGGAGCTGTTTTTT	CATGEGANTGELFF
NA	TRBV19	NA	TRBJ1-4	TGTGCCAGTAGTGCTTACAGGGCAACTAATGAAAAACTGTTTTTT	CASSAYRATNEKLFF
TRBD1	TRBV19	few	TRBJ2-6	TGTGCCAGTAGTATCAGGGGGTGGCTCTCTGGGGCCAACGTCCTGACTTTC	CASSIRGWLSGANVLTF
TRBD2	TRBV15	NA	TRBJ2-5	TGTGCCACCAGCAGAGAGCCTAGCGGGGGGGTTACCCAGTACTTC	CATSREPSGGVTQYF
NA	TRBV2	NA	TRBJ2-7	TGTGCCAGCAGTGTGGTAGGATACGAGCAGTACTTC	CASSVVGYEQYF
NA	TRBV18	NA	TRBJ2-3	TGTGCCAGCTCACCGCGGAGACCCAGGATCTTAGAAGATACGCAGTATTTT	CASSPRRPRILEDTQYF
TRBD1	TRBV11-3	NA	TRBJ1-1	TGTGCCAGCAGCTTACAGGGGGCTGGCACTGAAGCTTTCTTT	CASSLQGAGTEAFF
TRBD2	TRBV5-1	NA	TRBJ2-7	TGCGCCAGCAGCCCAGAAGCGGGGCGTTACGAGCAGTACTTC	CASSPEAGRYEQYF
NA	TRBV7-2	NA	TRBJ1-2	TGTGCCAGCAGCTTATTTTATCTCGGTACAATCCTATCCGGCTACACCTTC	CASSLFYLGTILSGYTF
NA	TRBV6-5	NA	TRBJ1-5	TGTGCCAGCATGGATGCTCGGTGGAGCAATCAGCCCCAGCATTTT	CASMDARWSNQPQHF
NA	TRBV9	many	TRBJ1-1	TGTGCCAGCAGCGTAGGGAAGGGCCTCGGCACTGAAGCTTTCTTT	CASSVGKGLGTEAFF
TRBD1	TRBV5-1	NA	TRBJ1-6	TGCGCCAGCAGCCTCGGACAGGGAGTAAGTTCACCCCTCCACTTT	CASSLGQGVSSPLHF
NA	TRBV18	once	TRBJ2-2	TGTGCCAGCTCACTACAGGCTGTCGGGGAGCTGTTTTTT	CASSLQAVGELFF
NA	TRBV10-3	NA	TRBJ1-1	TGTGCCATCAGTGAGTCTGGCGGTAAACCGAACACTGAAGCTTTCTTT	CAISESGGKPNTEAFF
NA	TRBV3-1/TRBV3-2	NA	TRBJ2-5	TGTGCCAGCAGCCCCTGGCAGGGAGTGAGGGAGACCCAGTACTTC	CASSPWQGVRETQYF
TRBD1	TRBV30	NA	TRBJ2-1	TGTGCCTGGACCAGGACAGGGGGCTTTGAGCAGTTCTTC	CAWTRTGGFEQFF
TRBD1	TRBV7-3	once	TRBJ1-1	TGTGCCAGCAGCACCGGGACAGCCACTGAAGCTTTCTTT	CASSTGTATEAFF
NA	TRBV19	once	TRBJ2-5	TGTGCTAGTAGTATAGATACTCGGGTGGGGACCCAGTACTTC	CASSIDTRVGTQYF
NA	TRBV5-1	NA	TRBJ2-3	TGCGCCAGCAGCTTGCCCTTAGCGGTTAGCACAGATACGCAGTATTTT	CASSLPLAVSTDTQYF
NA	TRBV6-2/TRBV6-3	once	TRBJ1-2	TGTGCCAGCAGCCAGGGGCTGGGGAACTATGGCTACACCTTC	CASSQGLGNYGYTF
TRBD1	TRBV5-4	NA	TRBJ2-7	TGTGCCAGCAGCTTGGGACAGGGGGACTACGAGCAGTACTTC	CASSLGQGDYEQYF
NA	TRBV6-2/TRBV6-3	NA	TRBJ1-2	TGTGCCAGCAGTTCTGAGGGGCGTAACTATGGCTACACCTTC	CASSSEGRNYGYTF
NA	TRBV4-1	NA	TRBJ1-1	TGCGCCAGCAGCCAAGGAGGTCGGGGGGCCACTGAAGCTTTCTTT	CASSQGGRGATEAFF
NA	TRBV7-9	NA	TRBJ2-1	TGTGCCAGCAGCTTACCCCAGTTGGAGGGCAATGAGCAGTTCTTC	CASSLPQLEGNEQFF
TRBD1	TRBV18	NA	TRBJ2-1	TGTGCCAGCTCTCCAAGACAGGGGGCAACAGCCGATGAGCAGTTCTTC	CASSPRQGATADEQFF
TRBD1	TRBV6-5	NA	TRBJ1-4	TGTGCCAGCAGTCGGCAGGGGGCGAATGAAAAACTGTTTTTT	CASSRQGANEKLFF
NA	TRBV5-1	once	TRBJ2-2	TGCGCCAGCAGTTACGGACCCGGTTACACCGGGGAGCTGTTTTTT	CASSYGPGYTGELFF
TRBD1	TRBV5-4	once	TRBJ2-3	TGTGCCAGCAGCTGGACAGGGGAAGATACGCAGTATTTT	CASSWTGEDTQYF
TRBD2	TRBV27	NA	TRBJ2-7	TGTGCCAGCAGTCTCGGGACTAGCGGGGGTCTGCCCTACGAGCAGTACTTC	CASSLGTSGGLPYEQYF
TRBD2	TRBV6-4	NA	TRBJ2-1	TGTGCCAGCAGCATACGGACTAGCGATGACAATGAGCAGTTCTTC	CASSIRTSDDNEQFF
NA	TRBV5-4	NA	TRBJ1-6	TGTGCCAGCAGCTCCTCAACAGGGAAAAATTCACCCCTCCACTTT	CASSSSTGKNSPLHF
TRBD1	TRBV7-3	few	TRBJ2-5	TGTGCCAGCAGCTTAACAGGTCGCCAGGGGGTCCAAGAGACCCAGTACTTC	CASSLTGRQGVQETQYF
TRBD1	TRBV5-4	NA	TRBJ1-2	TGTGCCAGCAGCCGAGATCTACAGGGGGACTATGGCTACACCTTC	CASSRDLQGDYGYTF
TRBD1	TRBV5-4	NA	TRBJ1-1	TGTGCCAGCAGCTTAGGCCGGGACAGGGTTGGTGAAGCTTTCTTT	CASSLGRDRVGEAFF
TRBD1	TRBV18	NA	TRBJ1-1	TGTGCCAGCTCATCGTTCTCCGGGACAGGGGGCTTATACACTGAAGCTTTCTTT	CASSSFSGTGGLYTEAFF
TRBD1	TRBV7-2	NA	TRBJ2-7	TGTGCCAGCAGCTCCAGGGACAGGCTCAACGAGCAGTACTTC	CASSSRDRLNEQYF
TRBD1	TRBV6-6	NA	TRBJ1-2	TGTGCCAGCACCTACGGGACAGATAACTATGGCTACACCTTC	CASTYGTDNYGYTF
TRBD1	TRBV5-4	NA	TRBJ2-7	TGTGCCAGCAGCCCCCCGCTGAGAGGGGGCTCTAACGAGCAGTACTTC	CASSPPLRGGSNEQYF
NA	TRBV19	NA	TRBJ1-4	TGTGCCAGTAGTTTTAACGCGAGGCGCGGGGAAGAAAAACTGTTTTTT	CASSFNARRGEEKLFF
TRBD1	TRBV30	NA	TRBJ1-4	TGTGCCTGGAGTGTAGGGGGCGGAACTAATGAAAAACTGTTTTTT	CAWSVGGGTNEKLFF
NA	TRBV30	NA	TRBJ1-4	TGTGCCTGGAGTCCCGGGGCCAAAGAGGAAAAACTGTTTTTT	CAWSPGAKEEKLFF
TRBD1	TRBV14	NA	TRBJ1-2	TGTGCCAGCAGCCAAGGGCAGGGGGCATTCGGCTATGGCTACACCTTC	CASSQGQGAFGYGYTF
NA	TRBV6-5	NA	TRBJ1-5	TGTGCCAGCAGCCTGGAGGGATCAGATCAGCCCCAGCATTTT	CASSLEGSDQPQHF